Shown below are 18 T cell receptor beta chains from a single sample sequenced in a study of STAT3 mutations in large granular lymphocyte leukemia. Notes on the study in general: In T-cell large granular lymphocyte leukemia, about half of patients showed multiple immunodominant subclonotypes.

The antigens of these receptors remain unknown. Sequencing used immunoSEQ multiplex PCR; TCRdb keeps in-frame clones, though not all of them. The sample consists of around 17,000 clones, just under 85% of them appearing once. Sequenced sample: peripheral blood mononuclear cells. These TCRs come from a man aged 50-59 years with T-cell large granular lymphocyte leukemia. Some clones in this sample may be carry-over from other donors' samples.

The V and J genes are TRBV6-5 and TRBJ2-1; possibly TRBD1 or TRBD2 for D (5 bases each). The germline V gene has CDR1 MNHEY and CDR2 SVGAGI. The CDR3 is made up of 16 amino acids. V lost 4 bases to trimming and J lost 9 bases, with 22 bases between them. Here the CDR3 DNA reads TGTGCCAGCAGTTCCCGCGGCAGGGTCCAGAGGGGTGAGCAGTTCTTC. This gives the protein CASSSRGRVQRGEQFF.

Here the CDR3 reads CSVETGPNQPQHF. CDR3 in DNA: TGCAGCGTTGAGACAGGACCCAATCAGCCCCAGCATTTT. This sequence joins TRBV29-1 and TRBJ1-5, with D perhaps matching TRBD1 (6 bases). The germline CDR1 and CDR2 sequences are SQVTM and ANQGSEA. This CDR3 region has 13 residues. The V and J ends lost 3 bases and 3 bases respectively, with 9 bases between them. Filled out from reference TRBV29-1 and TRBJ1-5, the complete variable domain reads SAVISQKPSRDICQRGTSLTIQCQVDSQVTMMFWYRQQPGQSLTLIATANQGSEATYESGFVIDKFPISRPNLTFSTLTVSNMSPEDSSIYLCSVETGPNQPQHFGDGTRLSIL.

The chain recombines TRBV4-3 with TRBJ2-7; maybe TRBD1 (5 bases). Germline CDR1 reads LGHNA; CDR2 reads YSLEER. The CDR3 is made up of 15 amino acids. V lost 4 bases and J 2 bases, leaving 15 bases between the germline ends. The CDR3 protein is CASSRGPGLTYEQYF. DNA of the CDR3: TGCGCCAGCAGCCGGGGCCCTGGGTTGACCTACGAGCAGTACTTC.

The table lists this clone with a few counts. V usage is TRBV7-2 and J usage is TRBJ2-2; D gene ambiguous. Germline CDR1 is SGHTA and CDR2 is FQGNSA. Trimming shortened V by 1 base and J by 4 bases, and 7 bases separated the two germline ends. CDR3 length equals 14 residues. The CDR3, as DNA: TGTGCCAGCAGCTTAGGCTACACCACCGGGGAGCTGTTTTTT. This translates into CASSLGYTTGELFF. The full variable domain, completed using reference TRBV7-2 and TRBJ2-2, is GAGVSQSPSNKVTEKGKDVELRCDPISGHTALYWYRQSLGQGLEFLIYFQGNSAPDKSGLPSDRFSAERTGGSVSTLTIQRTQQEDSAVYLCASSLGYTTGELFFGEGSRLTVL.

The chain is built from TRBV2 and TRBJ2-7; the match to TRBD1 covers 8 bases. CDR1 and CDR2 (germline): SNHLY, FYNNEI. This CDR3 contains 13 residues. Losses at the gene ends were 6 bases for V and 5 bases for J; bases not matched to a gene: 6. The CDR3: CASSPTGVHEQYF. Written as DNA, the CDR3 is TGTGCCAGCAGCCCGACAGGGGTCCACGAGCAGTACTTC.

V is TRBV5-1 and J is TRBJ2-7; tentative D call: TRBD2 (5 bases). V lost 4 bases to trimming and J lost 2 bases, with 16 bases between them. In germline, CDR1 is SGHRS, CDR2 YFSETQ. The CDR3 runs 15 residues. CDR3 region: CASSPGGAAAYEQYF. CDR3 in DNA: TGCGCCAGCAGCCCAGGAGGTGCAGCCGCCTACGAGCAGTACTTC.

This chain joins TRBV10-3 and TRBJ2-5; the D gene is possibly TRBD2 (5 bases). Germline V gives CDR1 ENHRY, CDR2 SYGVKD. CDR3 length: 13 amino acids. V lost 7 bases to trimming and J lost 7 bases, with 16 bases between them. CDR3 protein: CAIKGTSLGTQYF. The DNA of the CDR3 is TGTGCCATCAAGGGCACTAGTCTCGGGACCCAGTACTTC.

V usage is TRBV6-5 and J usage is TRBJ2-7; no clear D. Germline CDR1 MNHEY, CDR2 SVGAGI. V lost 6 bases, J lost 2 bases, and 11 bases lay in between. The CDR3 is made up of 13 amino acids. The CDR3: CASRHPGTYEQYF. In DNA, the CDR3 is TGTGCCAGCAGACACCCCGGAACCTACGAGCAGTACTTC.

This rearrangement joins TRBV6-6 to TRBJ2-6; D might be TRBD1 (5 bases). V lost 6 bases and J 0 bases, leaving 9 bases between the germline ends. The germline gives CDR1 MNHNY, CDR2 SVGAGI (reference sequence). This CDR3 contains 15 residues. Here the CDR3 DNA reads TGTGCCAGCAGACGACAGTCCTCTGGGGCCAACGTCCTGACTTTC. Translation gives CASRRQSSGANVLTF.

Concerning this clone itself: Additional DNA sequences in this sample encode the identical CDR3. This chain connects TRBV29-1 to TRBJ2-3, with 9 bases identical to TRBD2. Germline lookup yields CDR1 SQVTM and CDR2 ANQGSEA. With V trimmed by 4 bases and J by 4 bases, 12 bases remained unmatched. This CDR3 region has 16 residues. CDR3 sequence: CSVAMTSGGLADTQYF. In DNA, the CDR3 is TGCAGCGTTGCCATGACTAGCGGAGGGCTGGCAGATACGCAGTATTTT.

This rearrangement joins TRBV9 to TRBJ2-3; 9 bases are a match to TRBD1. This CDR3 region has 15 residues. Per germline, CDR1 SGDLS and CDR2 YYNGEE. V lost 3 bases to trimming and J lost 6 bases; unmatched junction nucleotides: 8. CDR3: CASSADGTGMDTQYF. CDR3 coding DNA: TGTGCCAGCAGCGCCGACGGGACAGGGATGGATACGCAGTATTTT.

CDR3 loop: CASSQELSEQYF. The CDR3 DNA reads TGTGCCAGCAGTCAGGAACTTAGCGAGCAGTACTTC. V gene TRBV7-2 combines with J gene TRBJ2-7; D unclear. Germline CDR1 reads SGHTA; CDR2 reads FQGNSA. The CDR3 spans 12 residues. The germline V and J ends were trimmed by 6 bases and 6 bases, with 12 bases remaining between them.

The rearrangement uses TRBV20-1 and TRBJ2-7; either TRBD1 or TRBD2 may fit D (5 bases each). Looked up from germline, CDR1 is DFQATT and CDR2 is SNEGSKA (reference sequence). The CDR3 is 10 residues long. V was cut by 6 bases and J by 5 bases, with 8 bases left in between. In nucleotides, the CDR3 is TGCAGTGCAGGGGAGCACGAGCAGTACTTC. Translation gives CSAGEHEQYF.

The rearrangement links TRBV6-1 to TRBJ2-2; a weak D match, TRBD2 (7 bases). V was clipped by 6 bases and J by 3 bases, with 8 bases between them. The CDR3 contains 13 residues. The germline CDR1 and CDR2 sequences are MNHNS and SASEGT. CDR3 protein: CASRGGDTGELFF. CDR3 sequence (DNA): TGTGCCAGCAGAGGGGGGGACACCGGGGAGCTGTTTTTT.

This rearrangement joins TRBV29-1 to TRBJ1-5; no clear D gene. Trimming pared 2 bases from V and 3 bases from J, leaving 5 bases between. Germline V gene lookup returns CDR1 SQVTM and CDR2 ANQGSEA. The CDR3 extends over 12 amino acids. This chain's CDR3 is CSVELPNQPQHF. In DNA form, the CDR3 reads TGCAGCGTTGAATTACCCAATCAGCCCCAGCATTTT.

The V call is TRBV9, the J call TRBJ1-2; D ambiguous. V shed 3 bases and J shed 6 bases, with 15 bases lying between them. Germline CDR1 is SGDLS and CDR2 is YYNGEE. This CDR3 spans 14 amino acids. This chain's CDR3 is CASSAEGRGDGYTF. DNA for the CDR3: TGTGCCAGCAGCGCCGAAGGTCGGGGTGATGGCTACACCTTC.

The rearrangement uses TRBV7-9 and TRBJ1-4; D is unclear. The CDR3 covers 16 residues. Trimming took off 4 bases at V and 7 bases at J, with 19 bases between the two ends. Germline V gene lookup returns CDR1 SEHNR and CDR2 FQNEAQ (reference sequence). This CDR3 reads CASSSAPRDRSEKLFF. In DNA, the CDR3 is TGTGCCAGCAGCTCCGCCCCGAGGGATCGGAGTGAAAAACTGTTTTTT.

This rearrangement joins TRBV9 to TRBJ2-2; D may be TRBD2 (5 bases). This CDR3 comprises 15 residues. V lost 0 bases and J 9 bases, leaving 15 bases between the germline ends. Germline loops: CDR1 SGDLS, CDR2 YYNGEE. The CDR3 nucleotides read TGTGCCAGCAGCGTAGGACTCGCCGGAGGCTGGGAGCTGTTTTTT. As protein: CASSVGLAGGWELFF.